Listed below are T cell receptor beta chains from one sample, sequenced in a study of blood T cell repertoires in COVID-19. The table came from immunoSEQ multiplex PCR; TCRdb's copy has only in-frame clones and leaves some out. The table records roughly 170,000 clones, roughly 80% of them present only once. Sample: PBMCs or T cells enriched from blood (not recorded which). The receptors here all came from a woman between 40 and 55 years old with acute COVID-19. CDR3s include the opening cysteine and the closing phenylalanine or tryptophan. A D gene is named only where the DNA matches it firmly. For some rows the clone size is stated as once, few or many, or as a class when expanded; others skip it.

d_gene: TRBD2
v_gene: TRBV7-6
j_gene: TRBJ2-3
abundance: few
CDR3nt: TGTGCCAGCAGCCGTCCCCCAGCGGGAGCCACAGATACGCAGTATTTT
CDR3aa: CASSRPPAGATDTQYF

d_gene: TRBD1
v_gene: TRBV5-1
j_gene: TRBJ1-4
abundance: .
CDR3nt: TGCGCCAGCAAACTCAGGGGGCAAGGGGACGAAAAACTGTTTTTT
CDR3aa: CASKLRGQGDEKLFF

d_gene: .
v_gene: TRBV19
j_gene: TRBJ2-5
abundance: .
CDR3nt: TGTGCCAGTAGTATAGGTTCGGGTTGGATCCAAGAGACCCAGTACTTC
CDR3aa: CASSIGSGWIQETQYF

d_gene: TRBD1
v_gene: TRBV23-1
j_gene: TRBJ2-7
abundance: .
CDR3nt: TGCACCGCCCCGGGACAGGGGACCTCCTACGAGCAGTACTTC
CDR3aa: CTAPGQGTSYEQYF

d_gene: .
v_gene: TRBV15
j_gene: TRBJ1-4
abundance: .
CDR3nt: TGTGCCACCAGCCCCGGACAGTTGAGGGCCTTAGGAGAAAAACTGTTTTTT
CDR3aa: CATSPGQLRALGEKLFF

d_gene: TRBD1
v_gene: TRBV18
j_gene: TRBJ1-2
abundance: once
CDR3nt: TGTGCCAGCTCACAATCACCGGGACAGGGGAATGGCTACACCTTC
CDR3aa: CASSQSPGQGNGYTF

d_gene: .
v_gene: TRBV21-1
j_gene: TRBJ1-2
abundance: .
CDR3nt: TGTGCCAGCAGCAAGGCACCGCCCTATGGCTACACCTTC
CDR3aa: CASSKAPPYGYTF

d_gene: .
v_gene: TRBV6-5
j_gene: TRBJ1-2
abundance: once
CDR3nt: TGTGCCAGCAGTTACGGGGGAGGGAGAGTCCTGGGGGGCTACACCTTC
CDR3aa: CASSYGGGRVLGGYTF

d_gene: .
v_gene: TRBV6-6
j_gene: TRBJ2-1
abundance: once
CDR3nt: TGTGCCAGCAGGAGAGTTAACAATGAGCAGTTCTTC
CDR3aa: CASRRVNNEQFF

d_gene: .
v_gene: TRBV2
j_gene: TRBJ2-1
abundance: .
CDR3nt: TGTGCCAGCAGTGAAGTACTCAGGGCCGGGCAGTTCTTC
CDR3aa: CASSEVLRAGQFF

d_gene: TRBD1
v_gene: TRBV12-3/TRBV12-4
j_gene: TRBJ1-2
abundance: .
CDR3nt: TGTGCCACCCGAACCGGGACAGGGTCTGGCTACACCTTC
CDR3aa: CATRTGTGSGYTF

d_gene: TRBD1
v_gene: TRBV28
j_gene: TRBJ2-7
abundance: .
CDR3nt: TGTGCCAGCAGTCTGACGGGGACAGGGGGCGAGCAGTACTTC
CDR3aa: CASSLTGTGGEQYF

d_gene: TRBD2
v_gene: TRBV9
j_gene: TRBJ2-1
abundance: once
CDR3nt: TGTGCCAGCAGCCCCACTAGCGATGTTTCTGAGCAGTTCTTC
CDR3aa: CASSPTSDVSEQFF

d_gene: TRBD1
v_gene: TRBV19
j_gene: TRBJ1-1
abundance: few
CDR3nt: TGTGCCAGTAGTAGAGGGCAGGGGGCGAAGGACACTGAAGCTTTCTTT
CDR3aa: CASSRGQGAKDTEAFF

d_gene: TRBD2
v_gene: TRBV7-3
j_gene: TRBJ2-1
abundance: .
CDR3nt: TGTGCCAGCAGCTGGAGCGGGGGAGAGCAGTTCTTC
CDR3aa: CASSWSGGEQFF

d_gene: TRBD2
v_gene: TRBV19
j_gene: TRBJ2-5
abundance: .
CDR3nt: TGTGCCAGTGCGAGACTAGCGGGAAGCCAAGAGACCCAGTACTTC
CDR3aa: CASARLAGSQETQYF

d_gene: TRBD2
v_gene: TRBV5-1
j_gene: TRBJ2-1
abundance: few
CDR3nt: TGCGCCAGCAGCTTGCTAGCGGGAGGTGGCTATGAGCAGTTCTTC
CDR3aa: CASSLLAGGGYEQFF